The 25 T cell receptor beta chains below all came from one sample that was sequenced in a study of CD8 T cells in Susac syndrome. An amount of RNA that ranged from about 0.45 to 1 ug was reverse transcribed with random hexamers. TCRdb independently ran MiXCR on the immunoSEQ multiplex PCR reads; one entry per CDR3 protein. The sample records approximately 190,000 distinct CDR3 sequences, over 85% being singletons. Sequencing was carried out using CD4+ T cells from PBMCs. These TCRs come from a human donor in good health.

This sequence joins TRBV4-1 and TRBJ2-5; D is unclear. V dropped 1 base and J dropped 1 base, with 10 bases sitting between them. CDR3 length: 15 amino acids. CDR1 and CDR2 (germline): MGHRA, YSYEKL. Here the CDR3 reads CASSQALGSQETQYF. The CDR3 nucleotides are TGCGCCAGCAGCCAAGCCCTAGGATCCCAAGAGACCCAGTACTTC.

The rearrangement joins TRBV11-2 to TRBJ1-4; D gene uncertain. Germline lookup yields CDR1 SGHAT and CDR2 FQNNGV. The CDR3 loop spans 15 amino acids. The V end was cut by 5 bases, the J end by 0 bases, with 10 bases between. Written as DNA, the CDR3 is TGTGCCAGCAGCCCGCGTCCCGCAACTAATGAAAAACTGTTTTTT. Translating gives CASSPRPATNEKLFF.

The CDR3 coding sequence is TGTGCCAGCAGCTTAGACAGGGGGGAGTTGGGCCATGGCTACACCTTC. It is translated as CASSLDRGELGHGYTF. The chain uses TRBV5-4 and TRBJ1-2; TRBD1 agrees at 9 bases. From germline, CDR1 is SGHNT and CDR2 YYREEE (reference sequence). V trimming: 2 bases; J trimming: 6 bases; junction bases outside the gene matches: 11. The CDR3 totals 16 residues. Full variable domain (rest looked up from reference TRBV5-4 and TRBJ1-2): ETGVTQSPTHLIKTRGQQVTLRCSSQSGHNTVSWYQQALGQGPQFIFQYYREEENGRGNFPPRFSGLQFPNYSSELNVNALELDDSALYLCASSLDRGELGHGYTFGSGTRLTVV.

J is TRBJ2-3 and V is TRBV11-2, with D perhaps matching TRBD2 (6 bases). Germline CDR1 and CDR2: SGHAT and FQNNGV. CDR3 length: 16 amino acids. V was clipped by 2 bases and J by 2 bases, with 14 bases between them. The CDR3 DNA follows: TGTGCCAGCAGCTTATTAGGAGGGGCCTCCACAGATACGCAGTATTTT. Translation: CASSLLGGASTDTQYF.

The chain employs TRBV12-3 or TRBV12-4 and TRBJ2-1; 9 bases map to TRBD2. V lost 6 bases to trimming and J lost 0 bases; unmatched junction nucleotides: 9. This CDR3 comprises 17 residues. CDR3 amino acids: CASRASGVMSSYNEQFF. DNA for the CDR3: TGTGCCAGCAGGGCTAGCGGGGTAATGAGCTCCTACAATGAGCAGTTCTTC.

V usage is TRBV5-1 and J usage is TRBJ2-5, with D possibly matching TRBD1 (6 bases). The CDR3 has 14 residues. The V gene's germline CDR1 is SGHRS and CDR2 YFSETQ. The ends were cut back, 0 bases at V and 2 bases at J, with 8 bases in the middle. The CDR3 nucleotides are TGCGCCAGCAGCTTGGACAGGGTTCAAGAGACCCAGTACTTC. Amino acid sequence: CASSLDRVQETQYF.

The chain carries TRBV5-4 and TRBJ1-1, with TRBD1 matching over 8 bases. The CDR3 consists of 16 residues. From germline, CDR1 is SGHNT and CDR2 YYREEE (reference sequence). Trimming at V came to 3 bases and at J to 0 bases, leaving 7 bases not matched to a gene. The chain's CDR3 is CASSSYRGTLNTEAFF. The DNA of the CDR3 is TGTGCCAGCAGCTCCTACAGGGGGACTCTGAACACTGAAGCTTTCTTT.

This clonotype was seen just once. The chain recombines TRBV7-2 with TRBJ2-3; D is unresolved. The germline V and J ends were trimmed by 5 bases and 2 bases, with 11 bases remaining between them. Per germline, CDR1 SGHTA and CDR2 FQGNSA. This CDR3 has 14 residues. The CDR3 bases are TGTGCCAGCAGCCGAATAGCATACACAGATACGCAGTATTTT. Amino acids: CASSRIAYTDTQYF.

The chain employs TRBV27 and TRBJ1-5, with D uncertain. CDR3 length: 13 amino acids. The V end lost 8 bases, the J end lost 4 bases, and 12 bases lay between the germline ends. Germline V CDR1 and CDR2: MNHEY, SMNVEV (reference sequence). Here the CDR3 DNA reads TGTGCCAGCGGAGGGCCCTGGAATCAGCCCCAGCATTTT. It specifies CASGGPWNQPQHF.

This clonotype was recorded once. The rearrangement uses TRBV5-1 and TRBJ2-1; TRBD1 agrees at 8 bases. J was trimmed by 7 bases and V by 3 bases; bases with no gene match: 9. The V gene's germline CDR1 is SGHRS and CDR2 YFSETQ. The CDR3 contains 15 residues. In nucleotides, the CDR3 is TGCGCCAGCAGCTCCACCGGACAGGGATCGAATGAGCAGTTCTTC. It codes for CASSSTGQGSNEQFF.

This chain joins TRBV15 and TRBJ1-2; maybe TRBD1 (5 bases). The CDR3 covers 15 residues. CDR1 is LNHNV and CDR2 is YYDKDF in the germline V gene (reference sequence). Trimming pared 3 bases from V and 4 bases from J, leaving 15 bases between. The CDR3 is CATSRPIGGAYGYTF. The CDR3 DNA sequence: TGTGCCACCAGCAGGCCGATCGGAGGGGCCTATGGCTACACCTTC.

This chain uses TRBV6-5 with TRBJ2-7; possibly TRBD1 for D (5 bases). The CDR3 is made up of 13 amino acids. Germline V gene data show CDR1 as MNHEY and CDR2 as SVGAGI. Between the trimmed V and J ends, which lost 2 bases and 6 bases, there was a span of 11 bases. The DNA of the CDR3 is TGTGCCAGCAGTTACGGCAGGGCCTCCGAGCAGTACTTC. This encodes CASSYGRASEQYF.

The rearrangement links TRBV18 to TRBJ2-7, with unresolved D. CDR1 and CDR2 (germline): KGHSH, LQKENI. Trimming removed 6 bases at V and 1 base at J, with 10 bases between. The CDR3 is made up of 13 amino acids. The CDR3 nucleotides are TGTGCCAGCTCTCCCGAAGGTTCCTACGAGCAGTACGTC. This encodes CASSPEGSYEQYV.

V is TRBV6-2 or TRBV6-3 and J is TRBJ1-5; D may be TRBD1 (5 bases). Germline V lookup: CDR1 MNHEY, CDR2 SVGEGT. The V end lost 0 bases, the J end lost 6 bases, and 18 bases lay between the germline ends. The CDR3 is made up of 17 amino acids. CDR3 region: CASSYSIRGVRPQPQHF. In nucleotides, the CDR3 is TGTGCCAGCAGTTACTCCATCCGAGGGGTCCGTCCTCAGCCCCAGCATTTT.

This chain links TRBV15 with TRBJ2-3, with D possibly TRBD1 on 5 matching bases. Germline values: CDR1 LNHNV, CDR2 YYDKDF (reference sequence). Trimming took off 1 base at V and 1 base at J, with 9 bases between the two ends. The CDR3 runs to 15 residues. The CDR3 is CATSRVGDGTDTQYF. The CDR3 nucleotides are TGTGCCACCAGCAGAGTAGGGGATGGCACAGATACGCAGTATTTT.

The gene calls are TRBV15 and TRBJ1-4; TRBD1 might be the D (5 bases). V lost 7 bases, J lost 4 bases, and 13 bases lay in between. The CDR3 runs to 14 residues. Germline V gene lookup returns CDR1 LNHNV and CDR2 YYDKDF (reference sequence). CDR3 DNA: TGTGCCACCAACCCGAGGGGCGGTAATGAAAAACTGTTTTTT. Amino acids: CATNPRGGNEKLFF.

The J gene is TRBJ1-1, the V gene TRBV7-2; no clear D gene. Germline V CDR1 and CDR2: SGHTA, FQGNSA. This CDR3 spans 15 amino acids. V was shortened by 1 base and J by 4 bases, with 13 bases between the two germline ends. The CDR3 bases are TGTGCCAGCAGCTTAGTTGGGTCCCGGGGCACTGAAGCTTTCTTT. It codes for CASSLVGSRGTEAFF.

The chain recombines TRBV2 with TRBJ2-7; 8 positions match TRBD1. Germline V gene data show CDR1 as SNHLY and CDR2 as FYNNEI. The J segment lost 2 bases and the V segment lost 4 bases, leaving 4 bases of the junction unmatched. CDR3 length: 14 residues. For the CDR3, the DNA is TGTGCCAGCAGTGTCGGACAGGGCCCCTACGAGCAGTACGTC. This gives the protein CASSVGQGPYEQYV.

The gene calls are TRBV20-1 and TRBJ2-3; D is unclear. The CDR3 sequence is 11 residues long. Trimming cost V 5 bases and J 4 bases, with 7 bases left between them. Germline values: CDR1 DFQATT, CDR2 SNEGSKA (reference sequence). CDR3 region: CSAAPADTQYF. The CDR3 nucleotides are TGCAGTGCTGCGCCCGCAGATACGCAGTATTTT.

This rearrangement joins TRBV5-6 to TRBJ1-6; D remains ambiguous. CDR3 length equals 12 residues. V was pared by 6 bases and J by 6 bases, with 7 bases between. Germline CDR1 and CDR2: SGHDT and YYEEEE. The CDR3 sequence: CASTLVNSPLHF. The CDR3 region has the DNA TGTGCCAGCACCCTCGTTAATTCACCCCTCCACTTT.

This chain links TRBV12-3 or TRBV12-4 with TRBJ1-5, with 7 bases fitting TRBD1. V lost 5 bases to trimming and J lost 2 bases; unmatched junction nucleotides: 3. The CDR3 totals 14 residues. The CDR3 is CASSRRGGNQPQHF. CDR3 nucleotides: TGTGCCAGCAGTCGCAGGGGGGGCAATCAGCCCCAGCATTTT.

The chain carries TRBV25-1 and TRBJ1-2; D call uncertain. Germline V gene data show CDR1 as MGHDK and CDR2 as SYGVNS. The CDR3 has 14 amino acids. V was shortened by 3 bases and J by 1 base, with 9 bases between the two germline ends. CDR3 sequence (DNA): TGTGCCAGCAGTGAGGGGAACCATAACTATGGCTACACCTTC. Its translation: CASSEGNHNYGYTF.

CDR3 amino acids: CASSFRGQANVLTF. The CDR3 nucleotides are TGTGCCAGCAGTTTCAGGGGGCAAGCCAACGTCCTGACTTTC. The chain uses TRBV27 and TRBJ2-6; TRBD1 aligns across 8 bases. V dropped 3 bases and J dropped 7; count of bases not matched to a gene: 2. CDR3 length: 14 amino acids. The V gene's germline CDR1 is MNHEY and CDR2 SMNVEV (reference sequence).

CDR3 sequence reads: CASTKTDRWNTEAFF. In nucleotides, the CDR3 is TGTGCCAGTACCAAGACGGACAGGTGGAACACTGAAGCTTTCTTT. The chain joins TRBV19 to TRBJ1-1; 7 bases fit TRBD1. After removal of 7 bases from V and 1 base from J, the junction contained 9 bases not matched to a gene. This CDR3 comprises 15 residues. The germline CDR1 and CDR2 sequences are LNHDA and SQIVND (reference sequence).

CDR3 DNA: TGTGCCAGCAGCTGGACAGATTACGAGCAGTACTTC. This translates into CASSWTDYEQYF. The rearrangement joins TRBV11-2 to TRBJ2-7; perhaps TRBD1 as D (6 bases). The germline V gene has CDR1 SGHAT and CDR2 FQNNGV. V lost 4 bases to trimming and J lost 4 bases, with 8 bases between them. This CDR3 region has 12 residues.